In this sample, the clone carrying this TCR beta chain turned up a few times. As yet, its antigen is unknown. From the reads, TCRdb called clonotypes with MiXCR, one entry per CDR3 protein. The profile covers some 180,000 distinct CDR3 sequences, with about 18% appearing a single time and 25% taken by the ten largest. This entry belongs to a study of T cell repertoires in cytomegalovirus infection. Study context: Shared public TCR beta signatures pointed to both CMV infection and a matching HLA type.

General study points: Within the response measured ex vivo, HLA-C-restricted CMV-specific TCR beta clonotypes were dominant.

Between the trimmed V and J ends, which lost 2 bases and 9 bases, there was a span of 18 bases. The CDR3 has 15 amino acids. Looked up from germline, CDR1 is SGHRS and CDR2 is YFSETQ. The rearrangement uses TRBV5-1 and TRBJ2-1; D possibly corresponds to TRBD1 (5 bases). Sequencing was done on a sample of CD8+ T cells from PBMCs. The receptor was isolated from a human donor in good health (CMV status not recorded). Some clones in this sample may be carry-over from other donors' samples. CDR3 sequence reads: CASSLNLGRSIEQFF. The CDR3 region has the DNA TGCGCCAGCAGCTTAAACTTGGGGCGGAGCATTGAGCAGTTCTTC. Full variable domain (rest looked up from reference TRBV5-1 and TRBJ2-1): KAGVTQTPRYLIKTRGQQVTLSCSPISGHRSVSWYQQTPGQGLQFLFEYFSETQRNKGNFPGRFSGRQFSNSRSEMNVSTLELGDSALYLCASSLNLGRSIEQFFGPGTRLTVL.